The T cell receptor beta chain under discussion was sequenced for a study of CD8+ T cells in alopecia areata. Looking at the study overall: Patients in the treated group were given tofacitinib by mouth, 5 to 10 mg twice a day.

Per germline, CDR1 PRHDT and CDR2 FYEKMQ (reference sequence). The CDR3 runs to 15 residues. Deletions cut 5 bases from V and 0 bases from J, with 14 bases between. Specified treatment: oral pan-JAK inhibitor, 5-10 mg twice daily. CD4+ and CD8+ T cells were sorted from PBMCs stained for CD3, CD4 and CD8. General observations from the study: Scalp clonality dropped significantly under tofacitinib, as did expanded CD8+ top-100 clones. Links between baseline CD8+ expansion and response need larger treated cohorts.

The sequencing template was cDNA reverse transcribed from extracted RNA. The assay was immunoSEQ multiplex PCR, and TCRdb's table has in-frame clones only and misses some. The data show roughly 200,000 clones, about 53% seen once. For this clone: Its antigen is as yet unknown.

The source of this sequence is a human donor with alopecia areata. The chain is built from TRBV13 and TRBJ2-7; maybe TRBD1 (6 bases). The material sequenced was CD8+ T cells sorted from blood, taken at week 24, from a patient treated with tofacitinib. The CDR3 reads CASSEHRDTSYEQYF. CDR3 bases: TGTGCCAGCAGCGAACACCGGGACACCTCCTACGAGCAGTACTTC.